This is a list of T cell receptor beta chains from one sample in a study of breast tumors, draining lymph nodes, adjacent tissues. TCRdb passed the multiplex PCR reads through MiXCR, listing each CDR3 protein once. Counted here are over 100,000 distinct CDR3 sequences, about 20% occurring once; the ten biggest clones make up 2.6%. The sequenced sample consisted of axillary lymph node tissue. Receptors originate from a female donor with breast cancer. Some clones in this sample may be carry-over from other donors' samples. Each CDR3 is given with its conserved first and last residue. Fields, in order: D gene, clone size, J gene, V gene, CDR3 protein, CDR3 DNA. D genes are given only for firm matches. Some rows have no size entry. The others give once, few or many, or a class for an expanded clone.

D gene: TRBD1; clone size: many; J gene: TRBJ2-1; V gene: TRBV20-1; CDR3 protein: CSASDPGQGAHEQFF; CDR3 DNA: TGCAGTGCTTCCGATCCGGGACAGGGGGCCCATGAGCAGTTCTTC
D gene: TRBD2; clone size: many; J gene: TRBJ2-7; V gene: TRBV19; CDR3 protein: CASSPGHRLAESSYEQYF; CDR3 DNA: TGTGCCAGTAGCCCGGGACACCGACTAGCGGAGAGCTCCTACGAGCAGTACTTC
D gene: NA; clone size: many; J gene: TRBJ2-1; V gene: TRBV9; CDR3 protein: CASSVEMSSYNEQFF; CDR3 DNA: TGTGCCAGCAGCGTAGAAATGAGCTCCTACAATGAGCAGTTCTTC
D gene: NA; clone size: NA; J gene: TRBJ2-2; V gene: TRBV5-6; CDR3 protein: CASSSLGGVGELFF; CDR3 DNA: TGTGCCAGCAGCTCTCTGGGGGGTGTCGGGGAGCTGTTTTTT
D gene: NA; clone size: many; J gene: TRBJ2-2; V gene: TRBV20-1; CDR3 protein: CSARLELANTGELFF; CDR3 DNA: TGCAGTGCTAGATTGGAACTAGCGAACACCGGGGAGCTGTTTTTT
D gene: TRBD2; clone size: many; J gene: TRBJ2-1; V gene: TRBV20-1; CDR3 protein: CSATVAGLPYNEQFF; CDR3 DNA: TGCAGTGCCACAGTAGCGGGATTGCCATACAATGAGCAGTTCTTC
D gene: TRBD1; clone size: many; J gene: TRBJ2-7; V gene: TRBV29-1; CDR3 protein: CSVEDLRRTGSRYEQYF; CDR3 DNA: TGCAGCGTTGAAGATCTGAGGCGGACAGGGTCCAGATACGAGCAGTACTTC
D gene: TRBD1; clone size: many; J gene: TRBJ1-2; V gene: TRBV6-6; CDR3 protein: CASSYSGQEIHF; CDR3 DNA: TGTGCCAGCAGTTATTCGGGACAGGAGATTCACTTC
D gene: TRBD2; clone size: few; J gene: TRBJ2-2; V gene: TRBV6-1; CDR3 protein: CASSSSGTSTGELFF; CDR3 DNA: TGTGCCAGCAGTTCCTCCGGGACTAGTACCGGGGAGCTGTTTTTT
D gene: TRBD1; clone size: many; J gene: TRBJ2-7; V gene: TRBV11-2; CDR3 protein: CASSQTGAEQYF; CDR3 DNA: TGTGCCAGCAGCCAGACAGGGGCCGAGCAGTACTTC
D gene: NA; clone size: many; J gene: TRBJ1-5; V gene: TRBV19; CDR3 protein: CASSIGRTLNQPQHF; CDR3 DNA: TGTGCCAGTAGTATAGGACGGACCCTCAATCAGCCCCAGCATTTT
D gene: TRBD1; clone size: many; J gene: TRBJ2-7; V gene: TRBV20-1; CDR3 protein: CSASYRDRGLDEQYF; CDR3 DNA: TGCAGTGCTAGTTACCGGGACAGGGGGCTTGACGAGCAGTACTTC
D gene: NA; clone size: many; J gene: TRBJ1-6; V gene: TRBV6-1; CDR3 protein: CASSVVAPNSPLHF; CDR3 DNA: TGTGCCAGCAGTGTGGTAGCGCCAAATTCACCCCTCCACTTT
D gene: NA; clone size: many; J gene: TRBJ2-7; V gene: TRBV6-6; CDR3 protein: CASSPPLPGYEQYF; CDR3 DNA: TGTGCCAGCAGTCCCCCCCTTCCTGGATACGAGCAGTACTTC
D gene: TRBD1; clone size: many; J gene: TRBJ2-1; V gene: TRBV5-5; CDR3 protein: CASSLTEGQGNEQFF; CDR3 DNA: TGTGCCAGCAGCTTGACGGAGGGACAGGGGAATGAGCAGTTCTTC
D gene: NA; clone size: few; J gene: TRBJ2-1; V gene: TRBV5-1; CDR3 protein: CASNLGGGPYNEQFF; CDR3 DNA: TGCGCCAGCAACTTAGGAGGGGGCCCCTACAATGAGCAGTTCTTC
D gene: NA; clone size: few; J gene: TRBJ2-7; V gene: TRBV25-1; CDR3 protein: CASSITGEQYF; CDR3 DNA: TGTGCCAGCAGTATCACGGGGGAGCAGTACTTC
D gene: TRBD2; clone size: many; J gene: TRBJ2-3; V gene: TRBV9; CDR3 protein: CASGRLAELSTDTQYF; CDR3 DNA: TGTGCCAGCGGTCGACTAGCGGAACTTAGCACAGATACGCAGTATTTT
D gene: NA; clone size: many; J gene: TRBJ2-2; V gene: TRBV20-1; CDR3 protein: CSVARGVTGELFF; CDR3 DNA: TGCAGTGTCGCGCGGGGAGTCACCGGGGAGCTGTTTTTT
D gene: NA; clone size: many; J gene: TRBJ2-1; V gene: TRBV20-1; CDR3 protein: CSARVPRLLNEQFF; CDR3 DNA: TGCAGTGCTAGAGTACCTCGGCTCCTTAACGAGCAGTTCTTC
D gene: NA; clone size: many; J gene: TRBJ2-3; V gene: TRBV12-3/TRBV12-4; CDR3 protein: CASSHALLSTDTQYF; CDR3 DNA: TGTGCCAGCAGTCACGCCCTTCTTAGCACAGATACGCAGTATTTT
D gene: TRBD1; clone size: many; J gene: TRBJ2-5; V gene: TRBV5-1; CDR3 protein: CASSLEDRVEGTQYF; CDR3 DNA: TGCGCCAGCAGCTTGGAGGACAGGGTGGAAGGGACCCAGTACTTC
D gene: NA; clone size: many; J gene: TRBJ2-7; V gene: TRBV5-1; CDR3 protein: CASSPGPAYEQYF; CDR3 DNA: TGCGCCAGCAGCCCCGGCCCGGCCTACGAGCAGTACTTC
D gene: NA; clone size: medium-sized; J gene: TRBJ2-3; V gene: TRBV5-5; CDR3 protein: CASSPEFGTDTQYF; CDR3 DNA: TGTGCCAGCAGTCCTGAGTTCGGCACAGATACGCAGTATTTT
D gene: NA; clone size: many; J gene: TRBJ1-2; V gene: TRBV20-1; CDR3 protein: CSASDRYYGYTF; CDR3 DNA: TGCAGTGCTTCAGACAGGTACTATGGCTACACCTTC
D gene: TRBD1; clone size: NA; J gene: TRBJ1-3; V gene: TRBV6-5; CDR3 protein: CASSYATGVGGNTVYF; CDR3 DNA: TGTGCCAGCAGTTACGCAACAGGGGTTGGAGGAAACACCGTATATTTT
D gene: NA; clone size: many; J gene: TRBJ2-1; V gene: TRBV14; CDR3 protein: CASSQGVLRREQFF; CDR3 DNA: TGTGCCAGCAGCCAAGGGGTACTGCGTAGGGAGCAGTTCTTC
D gene: NA; clone size: many; J gene: TRBJ2-7; V gene: TRBV7-6; CDR3 protein: CASSLGVHLNQHYEQYF; CDR3 DNA: TGTGCCAGCAGCTTAGGAGTACATCTGAATCAGCACTACGAGCAGTACTTC
D gene: TRBD1; clone size: many; J gene: TRBJ1-2; V gene: TRBV6-2/TRBV6-3; CDR3 protein: CATTDRGRLRNYGYTF; CDR3 DNA: TGTGCCACCACGGACAGGGGCCGTCTACGGAACTATGGCTACACCTTC
D gene: NA; clone size: NA; J gene: TRBJ2-1; V gene: TRBV20-1; CDR3 protein: CGARGGASYNEQFF; CDR3 DNA: TGCGGTGCTAGAGGTGGGGCCTCCTACAATGAGCAGTTCTTC
D gene: TRBD2; clone size: many; J gene: TRBJ2-1; V gene: TRBV24-1; CDR3 protein: CATSDPGLARNEQFF; CDR3 DNA: TGTGCCACCAGTGACCCGGGACTAGCTAGGAATGAGCAGTTCTTC
D gene: TRBD2; clone size: many; J gene: TRBJ2-6; V gene: TRBV4-1; CDR3 protein: CASSQEGLAGSAGANVLTF; CDR3 DNA: TGCGCCAGCAGCCAAGAAGGACTAGCGGGATCCGCTGGGGCCAACGTCCTGACTTTC
D gene: TRBD2; clone size: many; J gene: TRBJ2-3; V gene: TRBV7-3; CDR3 protein: CASSLTGTSVTDTQYF; CDR3 DNA: TGTGCCAGCAGCTTAACCGGGACTAGCGTCACAGATACGCAGTATTTT
D gene: TRBD1; clone size: many; J gene: TRBJ2-7; V gene: TRBV6-6; CDR3 protein: CASSRARTGQTYEQYF; CDR3 DNA: TGTGCCAGCAGTCGAGCGAGGACAGGTCAAACATACGAGCAGTACTTC
D gene: NA; clone size: many; J gene: TRBJ2-3; V gene: TRBV19; CDR3 protein: CAKTRRGGTDTQYF; CDR3 DNA: TGTGCTAAGACCAGGAGAGGGGGCACAGATACGCAGTATTTT
D gene: NA; clone size: NA; J gene: TRBJ2-5; V gene: TRBV12-3/TRBV12-4; CDR3 protein: CASSLGKPETQYF; CDR3 DNA: TGTGCCAGCAGTTTAGGGAAACCAGAGACCCAGTACTTC
D gene: TRBD2; clone size: many; J gene: TRBJ2-1; V gene: TRBV24-1; CDR3 protein: CATSDLIGTSLYEQFF; CDR3 DNA: TGTGCCACCAGTGATTTGATAGGGACTAGTTTATATGAGCAGTTCTTC
D gene: NA; clone size: many; J gene: TRBJ1-3; V gene: TRBV4-1; CDR3 protein: CASSHPTGRGNTIYF; CDR3 DNA: TGCGCCAGCAGCCATCCCACAGGGCGTGGAAACACCATATATTTT